These T cell receptor beta chains were read from a single sample in a study of technical replicates of blood from several donors. Measured with immunoSEQ multiplex PCR; TCRdb has only the in-frame clones, and not every one. The repertoire has some 64,000 clones, around 87% of them found once; the top ten carry approximately 5.1%. The sample was PBMCs. These receptors were taken from a human donor in good health. Some clones in this sample may be carry-over from other donors' samples. CDR3s leave out the opening cysteine and the closing phenylalanine or tryptophan. The D gene is left open where the match is weak.

>TRBV7-6|-|TRBJ1-1
ASSLVRRGGTEAF
>TRBV7-7|-|TRBJ2-5
ASSSIPGLAQETQY
>TRBV30|TRBD2|TRBJ2-1
AWSVLAGGQF
>TRBV15|TRBD1|TRBJ2-7
ATSRARGSGEQY
>TRBV15|TRBD1|TRBJ2-7
ATSTFSGQRLSYEQY
>TRBV4-2|-|TRBJ2-3
ASSQDKDSPVTDTQY
>TRBV9|-|TRBJ2-2
ASIQAPGTGELF
>TRBV30|-|TRBJ1-4
AWSVLGRSANEKLF
>TRBV9|TRBD1|TRBJ2-7
ASSPQGAAYEQY
>TRBV15|TRBD2|TRBJ2-6
ATSRDPVRLAGQSAGANVLT
>TRBV11-1|TRBD2|TRBJ2-5
ASSLTSGRLETQY
>TRBV18|TRBD1|TRBJ1-3
ASSNGDRGLTGNTIY
>TRBV9|-|TRBJ1-2
ASSASTGDSYGYT
>TRBV10-3|-|TRBJ1-3
ATQTGDRNTIY
>TRBV4-3|TRBD1|TRBJ1-3
ASSQGTGVGGNTIY